The TCR beta chain under discussion was sequenced for a study of T-cell reconstitution after alpha-beta-depleted transplantation in children. TCRbeta library construction was performed incorporating unique molecular identifiers. TCRdb used MiXCR to reprocess the PCR reads, holding one entry per CDR3 protein. The table has approximately 270,000 distinct CDR3 sequences, more than 8% seen once. The table lists this clonotype with a few counts. V lost 5 bases, J lost 6 bases, and 5 bases stayed unmatched. Germline V gene data show CDR1 as SGHDN and CDR2 as FVKESK. The CDR3 sequence is 14 residues long. This receptor was identified in a human donor who donated a stem cell graft to a child with SCID. This chain uses TRBV14 with TRBJ2-1, with 9 bases lining up with TRBD2. This specimen was PBMCs from the stem cell graft donor, taken from the stem cell graft. Written as DNA, the CDR3 is TGTGCCAGCAGCGTTCTAGCGGGGACCAATGAGCAGTTCTTC. This sequence encodes CASSVLAGTNEQFF. Filled out from reference TRBV14 and TRBJ2-1, the complete variable domain reads EAGVTQFPSHSVIEKGQTVTLRCDPISGHDNLYWYRRVMGKEIKFLLHFVKESKQDESGMPNNRFLAERTGGTYSTLKVQPAELEDSGVYFCASSVLAGTNEQFFGPGTRLTVL.